This T cell receptor beta chain originates from a study of T-cell reconstitution after alpha-beta-depleted transplantation in children. Findings of the study overall: T-cell counts and diversity were attributed mostly to newly produced T cells one year after transplant.

CDR1 is SGHKS, CDR2 YYEKEE, per germline (reference sequence). Trimming left V 1 base short and J 0 bases short, with 14 bases between. The length of the CDR3 is 17 residues. The authors prepared the TCRbeta library with unique molecular identifiers. TCRdb passed the PCR reads through MiXCR, listing each CDR3 protein once. This repertoire shows 130,000 to 150,000 distinct CDR3 sequences, 8.5% to 10% found once; its top ten account for about a sixth. This clonotype has a handful of counts. No antigen is known for it. The sequence was obtained from a female patient between 2 and 15 years old who had a stem cell transplant for congenital amegakaryocytic thrombocytopenia, so the T cells may come from the graft donor. The starting material was PBMCs, mostly from graft donor cells, obtained 180 days after TCRalphabeta/CD19-depleted stem cell transplant. The V call is TRBV5-5, the J call TRBJ2-1; no clear D. Here the CDR3 reads CASSLSVGISSYNEQFF. The CDR3 nucleotides are TGTGCCAGCAGCTTGTCGGTGGGGATCAGCTCCTACAATGAGCAGTTCTTC.